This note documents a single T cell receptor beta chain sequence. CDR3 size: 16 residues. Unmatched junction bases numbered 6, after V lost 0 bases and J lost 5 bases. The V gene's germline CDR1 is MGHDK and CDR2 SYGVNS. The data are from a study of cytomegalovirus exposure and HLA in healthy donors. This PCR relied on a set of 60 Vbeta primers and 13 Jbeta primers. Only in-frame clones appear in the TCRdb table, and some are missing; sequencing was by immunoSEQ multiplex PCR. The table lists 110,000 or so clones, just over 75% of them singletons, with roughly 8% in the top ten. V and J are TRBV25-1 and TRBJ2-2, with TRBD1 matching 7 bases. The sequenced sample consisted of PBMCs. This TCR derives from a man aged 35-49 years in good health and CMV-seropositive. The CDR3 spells CASSEYQTGTTGELFF. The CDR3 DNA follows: TGTGCCAGCAGTGAATACCAGACAGGGACGACCGGGGAGCTGTTTTTT.